This entry is about one T cell receptor (beta chain). There are 14 residues in the CDR3. The V end was cut by 1 base, the J end by 3 bases, with 7 bases between. Looked up from germline, CDR1 is LGHNT and CDR2 is FRNRAP. Individuals drawn from approximately 22 US areas were roughly 18 to 95 years old. Symptom resolution, clearance, or two negative PCRs marked the recovered donors of Cohort 3. The data are from a study of blood T cell repertoires in COVID-19. Assay used: immunoSEQ multiplex PCR; TCRdb lists only in-frame clones, some missing. The sample has approximately 200,000 clones, more than 75% seen once.

The chain is built from TRBV12-5 and TRBJ1-3; unclear D gene. This sequence was found in a woman aged 30 to 39 who had recovered from COVID-19. The specimen sequenced was PBMCs or T cells enriched from blood (not recorded which). The CDR3 spells CASGLGPGGNTIYF. The CDR3 nucleotides read TGTGCTAGTGGTTTGGGGCCAGGTGGAAACACCATATATTTT.